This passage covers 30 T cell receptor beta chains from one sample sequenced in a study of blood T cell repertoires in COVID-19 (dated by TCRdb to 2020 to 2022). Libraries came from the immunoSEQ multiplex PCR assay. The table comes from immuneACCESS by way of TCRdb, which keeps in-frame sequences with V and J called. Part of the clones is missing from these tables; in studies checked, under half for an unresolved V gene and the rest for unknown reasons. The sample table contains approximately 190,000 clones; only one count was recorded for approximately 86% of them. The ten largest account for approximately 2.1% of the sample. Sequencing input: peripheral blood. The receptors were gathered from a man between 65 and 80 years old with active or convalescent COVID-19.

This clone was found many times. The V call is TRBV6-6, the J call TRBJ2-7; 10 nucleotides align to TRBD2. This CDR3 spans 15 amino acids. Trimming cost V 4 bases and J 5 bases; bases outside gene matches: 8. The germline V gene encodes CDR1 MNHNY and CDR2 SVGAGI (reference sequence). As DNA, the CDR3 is TGTGCCAGCAGTTTCATAGCGGGAGGACGCCACGAGCAGTACTTC. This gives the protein CASSFIAGGRHEQYF.

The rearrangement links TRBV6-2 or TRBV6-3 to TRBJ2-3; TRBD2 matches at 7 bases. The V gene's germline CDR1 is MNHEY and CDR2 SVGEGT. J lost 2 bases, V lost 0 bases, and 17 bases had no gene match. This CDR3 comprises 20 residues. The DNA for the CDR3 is TGTGCCAGCAGTTACTCGAGGAGGCTTTCCGGTAGGGACTACACAGATACGCAGTATTTT. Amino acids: CASSYSRRLSGRDYTDTQYF.

CDR3 coding DNA: TGTGCCAGCAGTTTTTCCTCCAGCTATGGCTACACCTTC. It yields the protein CASSFSSSYGYTF. The chain recombines TRBV27 with TRBJ1-2; D unclear. CDR3 length equals 13 residues. The germline V gene has CDR1 MNHEY and CDR2 SMNVEV (reference sequence). V dropped 3 bases and J dropped 4 bases, with 9 bases sitting between them.

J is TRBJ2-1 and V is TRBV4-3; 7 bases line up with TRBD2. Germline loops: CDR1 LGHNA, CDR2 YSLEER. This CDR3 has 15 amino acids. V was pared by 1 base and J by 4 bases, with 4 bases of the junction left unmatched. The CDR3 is CASSQGGGGYNEQFF. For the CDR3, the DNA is TGCGCCAGCAGCCAAGGGGGCGGGGGATACAATGAGCAGTTCTTC.

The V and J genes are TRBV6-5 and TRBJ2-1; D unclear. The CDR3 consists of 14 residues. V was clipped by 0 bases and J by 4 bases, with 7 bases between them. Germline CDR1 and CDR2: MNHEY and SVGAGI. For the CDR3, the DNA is TGTGCCAGCAGTTACTCGTCCCCGTACAATGAGCAGTTCTTC. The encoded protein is CASSYSSPYNEQFF.

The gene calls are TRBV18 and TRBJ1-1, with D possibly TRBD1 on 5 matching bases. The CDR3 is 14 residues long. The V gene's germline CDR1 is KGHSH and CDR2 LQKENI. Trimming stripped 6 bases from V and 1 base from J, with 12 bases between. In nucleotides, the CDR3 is TGTGCCAGCTCCCCGACAGAGAAGAACACTGAAGCTTTCTTT. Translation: CASSPTEKNTEAFF.

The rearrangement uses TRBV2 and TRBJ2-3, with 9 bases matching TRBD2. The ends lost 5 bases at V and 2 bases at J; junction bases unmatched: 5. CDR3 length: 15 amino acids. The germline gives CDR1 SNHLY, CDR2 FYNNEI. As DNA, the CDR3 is TGTGCCAGCAGTTCGCGGGGGGGGACCACAGATACGCAGTATTTT. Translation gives CASSSRGGTTDTQYF.

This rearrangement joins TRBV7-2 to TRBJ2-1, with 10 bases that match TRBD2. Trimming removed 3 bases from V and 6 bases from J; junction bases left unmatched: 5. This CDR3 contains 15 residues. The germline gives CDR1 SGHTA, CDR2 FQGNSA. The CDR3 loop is CASSFASGRSNEQFF. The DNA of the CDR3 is TGTGCCAGCAGCTTCGCTAGCGGGAGAAGCAATGAGCAGTTCTTC.

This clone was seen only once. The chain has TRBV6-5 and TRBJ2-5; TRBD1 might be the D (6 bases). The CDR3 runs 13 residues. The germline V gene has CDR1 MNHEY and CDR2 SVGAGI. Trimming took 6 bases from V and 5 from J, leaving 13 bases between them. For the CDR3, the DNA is TGTGCCAGCAGCAGTACAGGGTATGAGACCCAGTACTTC. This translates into CASSSTGYETQYF.

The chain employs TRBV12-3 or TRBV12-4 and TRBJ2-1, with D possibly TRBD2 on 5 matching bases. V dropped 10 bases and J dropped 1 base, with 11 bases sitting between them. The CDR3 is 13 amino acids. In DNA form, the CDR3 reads TGTGCCACTACAGACTATTCCTACAATGAGCAGTTCTTC. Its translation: CATTDYSYNEQFF.

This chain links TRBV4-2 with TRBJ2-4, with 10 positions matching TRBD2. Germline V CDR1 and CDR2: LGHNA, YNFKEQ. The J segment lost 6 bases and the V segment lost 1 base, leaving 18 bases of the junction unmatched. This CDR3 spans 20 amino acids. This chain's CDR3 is CASSQGVASGGLGVGNIQYF. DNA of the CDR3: TGTGCCAGCAGCCAAGGGGTGGCTAGCGGGGGCCTTGGAGTCGGAAACATTCAGTACTTC.

The CDR3, as DNA: TGTGCCAGCAGCCCAGCGGGGGGGCGGTCAGATACGCAGTATTTT. Translated, it gives CASSPAGGRSDTQYF. This chain links TRBV4-2 with TRBJ2-3; TRBD2 matches at 10 bases. Germline assignment: CDR1 LGHNA and CDR2 YNFKEQ. This CDR3 is 15 amino acids long. Unmatched junction bases numbered 5, after V lost 4 bases and J lost 4 bases.

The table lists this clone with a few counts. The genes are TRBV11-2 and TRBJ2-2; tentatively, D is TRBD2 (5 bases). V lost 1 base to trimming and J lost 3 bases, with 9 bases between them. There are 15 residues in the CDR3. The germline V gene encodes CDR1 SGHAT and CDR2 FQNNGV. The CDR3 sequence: CASSLAGLDTGELFF. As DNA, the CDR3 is TGTGCCAGCAGCTTAGCGGGGTTGGACACCGGGGAGCTGTTTTTT.

Here the CDR3 reads CASSQRGPDNQPQHF. DNA of the CDR3: TGTGCCAGCAGCCAGCGGGGGCCCGACAATCAGCCCCAGCATTTT. The rearrangement uses TRBV3-1 (or the pseudogene TRBV3-2) and TRBJ1-5; TRBD1 is a possible D gene (6 bases). Trimming shortened V by 3 bases and J by 3 bases, and 12 bases separated the two germline ends. This CDR3 contains 15 residues. Germline CDR1 and CDR2: LGHDT and YNNKEL (reference sequence).

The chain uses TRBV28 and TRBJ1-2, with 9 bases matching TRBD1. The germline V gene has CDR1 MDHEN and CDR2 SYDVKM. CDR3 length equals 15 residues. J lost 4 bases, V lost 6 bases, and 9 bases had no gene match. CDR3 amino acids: CASSPTGGRFYGYTF. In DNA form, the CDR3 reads TGTGCCAGCAGCCCCACAGGGGGCCGATTCTATGGCTACACCTTC.

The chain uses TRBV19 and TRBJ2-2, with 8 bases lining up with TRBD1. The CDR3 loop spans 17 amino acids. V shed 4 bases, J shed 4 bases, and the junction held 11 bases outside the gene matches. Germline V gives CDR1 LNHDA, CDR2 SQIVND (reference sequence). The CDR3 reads CASSTASSGTGTGELFF. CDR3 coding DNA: TGTGCCAGTAGTACTGCATCCTCCGGGACAGGCACCGGGGAGCTGTTTTTT. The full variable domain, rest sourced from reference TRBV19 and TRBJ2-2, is DGGITQSPKYLFRKEGQNVTLSCEQNLNHDAMYWYRQDPGQGLRLIYYSQIVNDFQKGDIAEGYSVSREKKESFPLTVTSAQKNPTAFYLCASSTASSGTGTGELFFGEGSRLTVL.

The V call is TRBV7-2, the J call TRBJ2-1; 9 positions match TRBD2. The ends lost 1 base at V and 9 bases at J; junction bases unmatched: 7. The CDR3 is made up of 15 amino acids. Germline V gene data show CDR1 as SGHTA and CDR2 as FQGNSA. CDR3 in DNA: TGTGCCAGCAGCTTAGTAGCGGGGGTGGGGGCTGAGCAGTTCTTC. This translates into CASSLVAGVGAEQFF. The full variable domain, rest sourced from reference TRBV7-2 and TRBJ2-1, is GAGVSQSPSNKVTEKGKDVELRCDPISGHTALYWYRQSLGQGLEFLIYFQGNSAPDKSGLPSDRFSAERTGGSVSTLTIQRTQQEDSAVYLCASSLVAGVGAEQFFGPGTRLTVL.

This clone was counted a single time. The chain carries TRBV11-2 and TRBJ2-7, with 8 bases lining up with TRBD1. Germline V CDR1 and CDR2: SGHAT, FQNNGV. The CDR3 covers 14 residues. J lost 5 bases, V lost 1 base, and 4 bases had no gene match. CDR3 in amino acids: CASSLGQGAHEQYF. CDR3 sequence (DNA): TGTGCCAGCAGCTTAGGGCAGGGGGCCCACGAGCAGTACTTC.

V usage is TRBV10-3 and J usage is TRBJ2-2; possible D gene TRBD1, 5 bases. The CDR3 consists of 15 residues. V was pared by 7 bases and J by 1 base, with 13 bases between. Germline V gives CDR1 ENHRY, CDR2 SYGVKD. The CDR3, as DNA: TGTGCCATCATGGGTGGGGCAAAGAACACCGGGGAGCTGTTTTTT. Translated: CAIMGGAKNTGELFF.

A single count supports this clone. CDR3 residues: CASSLGQRTDTQYF. As DNA, the CDR3 is TGCGCCAGCAGCCTCGGACAGCGCACAGATACGCAGTATTTT. This chain connects TRBV5-1 to TRBJ2-3, with D possibly matching TRBD1 (6 bases). Germline V gene sequence: CDR1 SGHRS, CDR2 YFSETQ. Trimming cost V 4 bases and J 1 base, with 10 bases left between them. The CDR3 loop spans 14 amino acids.

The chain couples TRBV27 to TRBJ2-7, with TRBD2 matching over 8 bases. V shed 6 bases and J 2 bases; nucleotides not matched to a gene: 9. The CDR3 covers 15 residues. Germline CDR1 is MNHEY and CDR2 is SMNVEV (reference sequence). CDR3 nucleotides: TGTGCCAGCAGCCACCGGGGGGGGTCAACCTACGAGCAGTACTTC. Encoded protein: CASSHRGGSTYEQYF.

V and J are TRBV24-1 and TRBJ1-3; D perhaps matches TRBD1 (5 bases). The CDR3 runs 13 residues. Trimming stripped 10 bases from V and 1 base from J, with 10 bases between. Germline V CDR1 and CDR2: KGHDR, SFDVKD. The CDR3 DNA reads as TGTGCCACGGGAAGGGGATCTGGAAACACCATATATTTT. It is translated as CATGRGSGNTIYF.

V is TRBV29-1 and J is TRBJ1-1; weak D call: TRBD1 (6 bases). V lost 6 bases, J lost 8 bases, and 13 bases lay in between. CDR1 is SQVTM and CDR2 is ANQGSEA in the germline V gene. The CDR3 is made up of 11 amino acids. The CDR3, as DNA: TGCAGCGTCGCCGAGACAGGCGAAGCTTTCTTT. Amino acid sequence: CSVAETGEAFF. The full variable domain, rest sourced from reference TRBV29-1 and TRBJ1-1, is SAVISQKPSRDICQRGTSLTIQCQVDSQVTMMFWYRQQPGQSLTLIATANQGSEATYESGFVIDKFPISRPNLTFSTLTVSNMSPEDSSIYLCSVAETGEAFFGQGTRLTVV.

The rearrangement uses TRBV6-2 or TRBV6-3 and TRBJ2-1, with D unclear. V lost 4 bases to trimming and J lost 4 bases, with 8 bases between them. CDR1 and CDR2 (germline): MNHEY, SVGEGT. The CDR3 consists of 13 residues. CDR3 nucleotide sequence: TGTGCCAGCAGTTTCCCTATATACAATGAGCAGTTCTTC. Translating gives CASSFPIYNEQFF.

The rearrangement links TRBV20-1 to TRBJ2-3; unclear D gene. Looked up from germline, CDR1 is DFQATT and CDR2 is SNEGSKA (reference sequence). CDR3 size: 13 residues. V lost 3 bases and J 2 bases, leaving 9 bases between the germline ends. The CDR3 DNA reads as TGCAGTGCTAGTATAGCCTTCACAGATACGCAGTATTTT. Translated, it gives CSASIAFTDTQYF.

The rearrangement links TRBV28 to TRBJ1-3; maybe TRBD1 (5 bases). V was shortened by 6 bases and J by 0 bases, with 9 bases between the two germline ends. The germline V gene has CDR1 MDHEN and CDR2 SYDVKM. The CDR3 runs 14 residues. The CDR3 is CASSRGDSGNTIYF. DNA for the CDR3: TGTGCCAGCAGCCGGGGGGACTCTGGAAACACCATATATTTT.

The CDR3 DNA reads as TGTGCCAGCAGCCTTCAGCGGGGGGGCCGGGATACGCAGTATTTT. The encoded protein is CASSLQRGGRDTQYF. The V call is TRBV6-5, the J call TRBJ2-3; 10 bases match TRBD2. The CDR3 extends over 15 amino acids. Germline V gives CDR1 MNHEY, CDR2 SVGAGI. J gave up 6 bases and V 6 bases, and 9 bases lay outside the gene matches.

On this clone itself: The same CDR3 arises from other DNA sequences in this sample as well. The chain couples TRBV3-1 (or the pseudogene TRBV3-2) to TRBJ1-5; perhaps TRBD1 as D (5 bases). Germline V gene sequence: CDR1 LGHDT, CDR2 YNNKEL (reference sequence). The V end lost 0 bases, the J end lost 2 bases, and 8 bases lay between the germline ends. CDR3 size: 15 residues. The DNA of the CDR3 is TGTGCCAGCAGCCAAGATTCGGGGGGCAATCAGCCCCAGCATTTT. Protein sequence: CASSQDSGGNQPQHF.

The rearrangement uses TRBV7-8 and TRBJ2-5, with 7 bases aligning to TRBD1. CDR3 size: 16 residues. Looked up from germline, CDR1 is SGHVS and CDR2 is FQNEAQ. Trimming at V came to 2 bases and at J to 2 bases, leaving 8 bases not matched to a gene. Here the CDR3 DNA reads TGTGCCAGCAGCTTAAAGACAGGGCAGGGTCAAGAGACCCAGTACTTC. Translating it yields CASSLKTGQGQETQYF.

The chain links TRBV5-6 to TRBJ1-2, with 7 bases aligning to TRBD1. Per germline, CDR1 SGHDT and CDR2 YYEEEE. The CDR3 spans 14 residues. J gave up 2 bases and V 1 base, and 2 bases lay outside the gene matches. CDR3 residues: CASSLMTGNYGYTF. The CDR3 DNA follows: TGTGCCAGCAGCTTGATGACAGGGAACTATGGCTACACCTTC.